These T cell receptor beta chains were read from a single sample in a study of graft-versus-host responses after intestinal transplantation. These receptors have no identified antigens. Profiled with immunoSEQ multiplex PCR; TCRdb holds only in-frame clones, not every one. Here the sample spans almost 85,000 clones, roughly nine tenths being singletons. This sample comprised unstimulated CD4+ T cells sorted from spleen or lymph node cells, obtained before intestinal transplant. The origin of the receptors is a human donor who received an intestinal transplant. Both conserved end residues are trimmed from each CDR3.

V gene	J gene	CDR3 protein
TRBV7-9	TRBJ2-5	ASSLKLQGWETQY
TRBV7-2	TRBJ2-1	ASSLGPGYNEQF
TRBV29-1	TRBJ2-5	SVEFAGRELISFQETQY
TRBV6-5	TRBJ1-6	ASSYRQGARDSPLH
TRBV10-3	TRBJ1-1	AISEGRGMNTEAF
TRBV7-9	TRBJ2-1	ASSLDGTRLGSYNEQF
TRBV7-2	TRBJ2-7	ASSLGASGGAYEQY
TRBV5-1	TRBJ2-2	ASSLGTAFTGELF
TRBV27	TRBJ2-4	ASSRGDRKNIQY
TRBV19	TRBJ2-7	AGNWGTGPDLLYEQY
TRBV5-1	TRBJ1-1	ASTSTGGPNTEAF
TRBV19	TRBJ2-3	ASSLITGGLSTDTQY
TRBV9	TRBJ2-1	ASSVDEGARYNEQF
TRBV6-5	TRBJ2-3	ASTSGDSSTDTQY
TRBV29-1	TRBJ1-1	SATGHGDTEAF
TRBV10-1	TRBJ1-2	ASSSTRQGAEGYT
TRBV12-5	TRBJ2-1	ASGTSTSGGPVDEQF
TRBV18	TRBJ2-5	ASSPRKEETQY
TRBV10-3	TRBJ1-4	AISDRDREKLF
TRBV5-4	TRBJ2-3	ASSLPGQGTDTQY
TRBV5-6	TRBJ2-4	ASSLTAGDNTNIQY
TRBV7-2	TRBJ1-1	ASSPAIASTEAF
TRBV19	TRBJ2-7	ASSLQGGEQY
TRBV10-3	TRBJ2-7	AISDRDSDLYEQY
TRBV12-5	TRBJ2-7	ASGSLTGFYEQY
TRBV6-5	.	ASSSGQGGEYEQY
TRBV6-1	TRBJ1-5	ASSEAPGDQPQH